This T cell receptor beta chain was observed in a study of blood T cell repertoires in COVID-19. Across the study: From T cells, B-cell-depleted T cells, or PBMCs came the material, which was cDNA or gDNA.

The CDR3 length is 14 residues. Germline V gene lookup returns CDR1 SGDLS and CDR2 YYNGEE. V lost 3 bases, J lost 5 bases, and 3 bases stayed unmatched. The table lists this clone with a few counts. The protocol was immunoSEQ multiplex PCR, while the TCRdb copy is restricted to in-frame clones and leaves out a portion. Altogether about 310,000 clones are present, roughly 85% being singletons, with the ten largest covering about 2%. The study assigned cohorts using participant-reported clinical history. Exposed participants encountered a COVID-19 case during the 2 weeks preceding study entry. V is TRBV9 and J is TRBJ1-5; 9 positions agree with TRBD1. Sequencing used PBMCs or T cells enriched from blood (not recorded which). The TCR originated in a woman aged 25 to 39 who had been exposed to COVID-19. The CDR3 sequence: CASSATGGDQPQHF. DNA for the CDR3: TGTGCCAGCAGCGCGACAGGGGGAGATCAGCCCCAGCATTTT.